The clone carrying this T cell receptor (beta chain) showed up just a few times. The data are from a study of T cells in Graves' hyperthyroidism and ophthalmopathy. Germline V gene lookup returns CDR1 GTSNPN and CDR2 SVGIG (reference sequence). This CDR3 comprises 13 residues. Trimming removed 3 bases from V and 5 bases from J, with 14 bases in between. Researchers took RNA transcripts and amplified the TCR beta CDR3 regions from them. In the first-round RT-PCR of the TCR CDR3, the HTBI primer set was used. One entry per CDR3 protein, called by TCRdb with MiXCR from the multiplex PCR reads. The repertoire has hundreds of thousands of distinct CDR3 sequences, about a third of them found once; the top ten carry around 30%.

The TCR was taken from a woman in her forties with Graves' hyperthyroidism. The chain couples TRBV30 to TRBJ2-7; no definite D call. Sequences were obtained from blood. CDR3: CAWSQVLIDEQYF. The CDR3 region has the DNA TGTGCCTGGAGCCAGGTGTTGATCGACGAGCAGTACTTC. Supplemented by reference TRBV30 and TRBJ2-7, the full variable domain reads SQTIHQWPATLVQPVGSPLSLECTVEGTSNPNLYWYRQAAGRGLQLLFYSVGIGQISSEVPQNLSASRPQDRQFILSSKKLLLSDSGFYLCAWSQVLIDEQYFGPGTRLTVT.